This is a list of T cell receptor beta chains from one sample in a study of patients and donors after allogeneic stem cell transplantation. TCRdb re-derived calls from the RT-PCR reads in MiXCR, one entry per CDR3 protein. The sample shows hundreds of thousands of distinct CDR3 sequences, around 15% of them seen only once. Sequenced input: blood, either unsorted or a sorted T cell fraction (not recorded which). These receptor sequences come from a human donor who was either an allogeneic HSCT recipient or a stem cell or donor lymphocyte infusion donor (not recorded which). It is not recorded whose cells these are; they may come from a transplant donor. Both conserved end residues are trimmed from each CDR3.

V gene	J gene	CDR3 protein
TRBV10-3	TRBJ1-1	ASKDRDKSQTEAF
TRBV4-1	TRBJ2-2	ASSQGRSGRGNTGELF
TRBV12-3/TRBV12-4	TRBJ2-7	ASTTGSRTDYEQY
TRBV15	TRBJ1-4	ATSRSRGEKLF
TRBV9	TRBJ2-1	ASSVDRAAYNEQF
TRBV5-1	TRBJ1-2	ASSPDVNYGYT
TRBV6-5	TRBJ1-1	ASSYSRGYGRGTEAF
TRBV18	TRBJ1-5	ASSPPNWGEEMPQH
TRBV12-3/TRBV12-4	TRBJ2-3	ASSLRREGGKDTQY
TRBV12-3/TRBV12-4	TRBJ2-1	ASGPFQGPNNEQF
TRBV24-1	TRBJ2-6	ATSDIQGGGANVLT
TRBV6-5	TRBJ1-3	ASSYSPAPGNTIY
TRBV12-3/TRBV12-4	TRBJ2-4	ASSRAGSAKNIQY
TRBV5-1	TRBJ1-6	ASSLADSQSPLH
TRBV5-1	TRBJ2-5	ASSLSRGRQETQY
TRBV7-9	TRBJ1-6	ASSVQTALSPLH
TRBV12-3/TRBV12-4	TRBJ2-7	ASNLGLSPAYEQY
TRBV5-1	TRBJ2-7	ASSSGHSYEQY
TRBV5-1	TRBJ2-2	ASSLETLRTGELF
TRBV7-8	TRBJ2-6	ASRESAGANVLT
TRBV7-2	TRBJ2-1	ASRLGDFSYNEQF
TRBV20-1	TRBJ2-3	SASKREGSTDTQY
TRBV3-1	TRBJ2-5	ASSQASGIFETQY
TRBV24-1	TRBJ2-7	ATSDRSLGNEQY
TRBV6-1	TRBJ2-2	ASSPTSGRGTGELF
TRBV6-2/TRBV6-3	TRBJ1-5	ASRRVTSYQPQH
TRBV23-1	TRBJ2-5	ASTRGDTDTQETQY
TRBV7-9	TRBJ2-7	ASSLVGDGNYEQY
TRBV12-3/TRBV12-4	TRBJ2-2	ASSLRGNTGELF
TRBV14	TRBJ1-1	ASSQGLGSHFNTEAF